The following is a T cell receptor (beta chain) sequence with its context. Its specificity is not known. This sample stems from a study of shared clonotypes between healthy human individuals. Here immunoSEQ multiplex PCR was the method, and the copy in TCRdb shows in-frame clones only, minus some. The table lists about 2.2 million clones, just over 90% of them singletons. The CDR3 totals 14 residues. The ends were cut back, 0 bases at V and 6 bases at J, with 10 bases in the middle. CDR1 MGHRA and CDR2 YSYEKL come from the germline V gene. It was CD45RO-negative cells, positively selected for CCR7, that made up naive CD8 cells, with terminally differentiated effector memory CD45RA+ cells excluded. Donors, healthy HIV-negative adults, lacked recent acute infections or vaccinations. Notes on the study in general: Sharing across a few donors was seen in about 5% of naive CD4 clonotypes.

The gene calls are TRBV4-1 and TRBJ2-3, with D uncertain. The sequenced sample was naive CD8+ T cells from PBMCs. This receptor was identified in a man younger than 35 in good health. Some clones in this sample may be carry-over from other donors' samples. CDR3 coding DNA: TGCGCCAGCAGCCAAGAGACAATTTCGGATACGCAGTATTTT. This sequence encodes CASSQETISDTQYF.